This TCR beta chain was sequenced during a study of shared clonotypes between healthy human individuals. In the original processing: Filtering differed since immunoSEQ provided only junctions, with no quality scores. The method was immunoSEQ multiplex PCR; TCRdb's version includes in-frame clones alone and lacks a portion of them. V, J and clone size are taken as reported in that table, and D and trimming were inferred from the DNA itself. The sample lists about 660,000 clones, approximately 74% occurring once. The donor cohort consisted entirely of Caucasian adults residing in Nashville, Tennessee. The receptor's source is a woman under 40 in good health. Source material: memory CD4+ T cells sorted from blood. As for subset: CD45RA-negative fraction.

The CDR3 sequence: CASSWGTGSDYGYTF. The CDR3, as DNA: TGTGCCAGTAGTTGGGGGACAGGGTCCGACTATGGCTACACCTTC. This chain joins TRBV19 and TRBJ1-2, with 9 positions matching TRBD1. In germline, CDR1 is LNHDA, CDR2 SQIVND (reference sequence). V shed 5 bases, J shed 3 bases, and the junction held 7 bases outside the gene matches. The CDR3 runs 15 residues.